The rows below give T cell receptor beta chains drawn from one sample of a study of PD-L1 blockade in urothelial cancer. Repertoires were generated with immunoSEQ multiplex PCR, while TCRdb's copy carries only in-frame clones and drops some. The repertoire holds 58,000 or so clones, with about 86% as singletons. The material was PBMCs, obtained around atezolizumab (anti-PD-L1) treatment. The receptors here all came from a man aged 50 to 60 with urothelial cancer. Both conserved end residues are trimmed from each CDR3. The order of the fields is J gene, D gene, clone size, V gene, CDR3 protein. The D gene is left open where the match is weak. Size values are once, few and many counts, or a class for expanded clones, and some rows have none.

TRBJ1-5 | - | - | TRBV19 | ASRAVSGGNQPQH
TRBJ2-7 | TRBD2 | - | TRBV6-1 | ASSDWSTSFNYEQY
TRBJ2-7 | - | few | TRBV11-1 | ASSLTPQGYEQY
TRBJ2-2 | TRBD1 | - | TRBV19 | ASIPGQANTGELF
TRBJ2-4 | - | - | TRBV30 | AWSLIATLAKNIQY
TRBJ2-7 | TRBD2 | - | TRBV5-1 | ASSSTSGSYEQY
TRBJ2-5 | TRBD2 | - | TRBV27 | ASGVSRLAGDETQY
TRBJ1-2 | TRBD1 | few | TRBV5-1 | ASSRDRGYGYT
TRBJ2-2 | TRBD2 | - | TRBV19 | ASTRASGINTGELF
TRBJ1-5 | - | - | TRBV30 | ASAGHLNQPQH
TRBJ2-2 | TRBD2 | - | TRBV28 | ASTPAGSGSRAGELF
TRBJ2-1 | - | - | TRBV19 | ASSIGGVEPYEQF